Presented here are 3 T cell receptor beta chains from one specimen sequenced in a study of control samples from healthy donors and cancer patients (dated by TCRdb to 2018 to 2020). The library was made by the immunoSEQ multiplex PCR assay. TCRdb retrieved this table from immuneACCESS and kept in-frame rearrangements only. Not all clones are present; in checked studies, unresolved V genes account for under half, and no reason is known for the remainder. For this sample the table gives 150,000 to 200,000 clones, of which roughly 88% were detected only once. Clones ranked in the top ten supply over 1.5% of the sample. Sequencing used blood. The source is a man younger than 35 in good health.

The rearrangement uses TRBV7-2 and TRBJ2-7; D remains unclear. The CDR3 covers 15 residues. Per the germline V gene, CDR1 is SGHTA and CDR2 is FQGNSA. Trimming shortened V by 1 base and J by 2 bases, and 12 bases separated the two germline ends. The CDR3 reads CASSLVVGSTYEQYF. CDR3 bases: TGTGCCAGCAGCTTAGTTGTCGGCTCCACCTACGAGCAGTACTTC.

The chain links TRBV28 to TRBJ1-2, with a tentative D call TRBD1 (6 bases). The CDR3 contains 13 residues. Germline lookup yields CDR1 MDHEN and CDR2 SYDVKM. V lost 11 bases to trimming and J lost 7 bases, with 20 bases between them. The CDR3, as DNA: TGTGCCTGCGAGGGGGGCGACGGGTTTGGCTACACCTTC. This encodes CACEGGDGFGYTF.

In DNA form, the CDR3 reads TGTGCCACCAGACTTTTAGGGGGAACTGGCTACACCTTC. It is translated as CATRLLGGTGYTF. This sequence joins TRBV15 and TRBJ1-2; D possibly corresponds to TRBD1 (6 bases). Deletions cut 6 bases from V and 7 bases from J, with 15 bases between. CDR1 is LNHNV and CDR2 is YYDKDF in the germline V gene (reference sequence). There are 13 residues in the CDR3.